Presented here are 17 T cell receptor beta chains from one specimen sequenced in a study of blood T cell repertoires in COVID-19. The table came from immunoSEQ multiplex PCR; TCRdb's copy has only in-frame clones and leaves some out. The sample contains about 250,000 clones, about 70% of which appear only once. The material sequenced was peripheral blood. The source is an elderly woman with acute or convalescent COVID-19.

The chain uses TRBV15 and TRBJ2-2; maybe TRBD1 (6 bases). Germline lookup yields CDR1 LNHNV and CDR2 YYDKDF (reference sequence). This CDR3 has 17 residues. The V end was cut by 0 bases, the J end by 1 base, with 12 bases between. The CDR3 nucleotides read TGTGCCACCAGCAGAGATAGGAACAGGGAGAACACCGGGGAGCTGTTTTTT. Translated, it gives CATSRDRNRENTGELFF. Full variable domain (missing parts from reference TRBV15 and TRBJ2-2): DAMVIQNPRYQVTQFGKPVTLSCSQTLNHNVMYWYQQKSSQAPKLLFHYYDKDFNNEADTPDNFQSRRPNTSFCFLDIRSPGLGDTAMYLCATSRDRNRENTGELFFGEGSRLTVL.

The chain joins TRBV19 to TRBJ2-3; 10 bases are a match to TRBD2. Trimming took 10 bases from V and 2 from J; bases not matched to a gene: 9. Germline V gene data show CDR1 as LNHDA and CDR2 as SQIVND (reference sequence). The CDR3 contains 15 residues. CDR3 sequence: CATTGLAGDTDTQYF. CDR3 coding DNA: TGTGCCACCACCGGGCTAGCGGGAGACACAGATACGCAGTATTTT.

V is TRBV29-1 and J is TRBJ2-5; perhaps TRBD2 as D (5 bases). V was shortened by 3 bases and J by 5 bases, with 22 bases between the two germline ends. This CDR3 comprises 16 residues. Germline V gives CDR1 SQVTM, CDR2 ANQGSEA. The CDR3 reads CSVDKISHAERETQYF. In DNA form, the CDR3 reads TGCAGCGTTGACAAAATTTCCCACGCGGAGCGGGAGACCCAGTACTTC.

V and J are TRBV6-5 and TRBJ2-1; 7 positions agree with TRBD1. Germline CDR1 and CDR2: MNHEY and SVGAGI. V was pared by 5 bases and J by 0 bases, with 4 bases of the junction left unmatched. The CDR3 contains 15 residues. CDR3 residues: CASSPGQTSYNEQFF. CDR3 DNA: TGTGCCAGCAGTCCGGGACAGACCTCCTACAATGAGCAGTTCTTC.

This chain joins TRBV30 and TRBJ1-5; D might be TRBD1 (5 bases). CDR3 size: 16 residues. Germline CDR1 GTSNPN, CDR2 SVGIG (reference sequence). Trimming pared 5 bases from V and 0 bases from J, leaving 17 bases between. The CDR3 is CAWRGGGSNSNQPQHF. The CDR3 bases are TGTGCCTGGCGCGGGGGGGGGAGTAATAGCAATCAGCCCCAGCATTTT.

The CDR3 nucleotides are TGCGCCAGCAGCCGGACAATCCCGGGACAGGGGGCCGAGCAGTACTTC. Protein sequence: CASSRTIPGQGAEQYF. The chain joins TRBV5-1 to TRBJ2-7, with TRBD1 identical over 12 bases. The V gene end was trimmed by 4 bases and the J gene end by 6 bases; junction bases not matched to a gene: 11. Germline-derived CDR1 and CDR2 are SGHRS and YFSETQ. This CDR3 region has 16 residues.

The rearrangement joins TRBV2 to TRBJ2-7, with 8 bases matching TRBD2. Germline V gives CDR1 SNHLY, CDR2 FYNNEI. The CDR3 consists of 13 residues. Unmatched junction bases numbered 8, after V lost 10 bases and J lost 3 bases. CDR3 DNA: TGTGCCATCCGCGGAACTAGCGGCTACGAGCAGTACTTC. Translation gives CAIRGTSGYEQYF. Drawing the rest from reference TRBV2 and TRBJ2-7, the complete variable domain is EPEVTQTPSHQVTQMGQEVILRCVPISNHLYFYWYRQILGQKVEFLVSFYNNEISEKSEIFDDQFSVERPDGSNFTLKIRSTKLEDSAMYFCAIRGTSGYEQYFGPGTRLTVT.

A single count supports this clone. The V and J genes are TRBV11-1 and TRBJ1-1; TRBD1 matches 8 bases. Losses at the gene ends were 3 bases for V and 8 bases for J; bases not matched to a gene: 8. The CDR3 sequence is 14 residues long. Germline loops: CDR1 SGHAT, CDR2 FQDESV (reference sequence). The CDR3 DNA is TGTGCCAGCAGCTTTCCGGGACAGGTGACCGAAGCTTTCTTT. It yields the protein CASSFPGQVTEAFF.

The rearrangement links TRBV7-2 to TRBJ1-2; 8 bases map to TRBD1. This CDR3 comprises 13 residues. Looked up from germline, CDR1 is SGHTA and CDR2 is FQGNSA. Unmatched junction bases numbered 1, after V lost 1 base and J lost 6 bases. The CDR3 loop is CASSLGTGHGYTF. The CDR3 region has the DNA TGTGCCAGCAGCTTAGGGACAGGGCATGGCTACACCTTC. Full variable domain (outside the CDR3, taken from reference TRBV7-2 and TRBJ1-2): GAGVSQSPSNKVTEKGKDVELRCDPISGHTALYWYRQSLGQGLEFLIYFQGNSAPDKSGLPSDRFSAERTGGSVSTLTIQRTQQEDSAVYLCASSLGTGHGYTFGSGTRLTVV.

The chain carries TRBV5-4 and TRBJ1-3; weak D call: TRBD1 (6 bases). The CDR3 loop spans 13 amino acids. CDR1 is SGHNT and CDR2 is YYREEE in the germline V gene (reference sequence). V lost 0 bases, J lost 8 bases, and 9 bases lay in between. CDR3 amino acids: CASSLAGVDTIYF. The CDR3 DNA reads TGTGCCAGCAGCTTGGCAGGGGTAGACACCATATATTTT.

V usage is TRBV15 and J usage is TRBJ1-6; perhaps TRBD1 as D (5 bases). Germline values: CDR1 LNHNV, CDR2 YYDKDF (reference sequence). The CDR3 runs 16 residues. Trimming cost V 0 bases and J 6 bases, with 12 bases left between them. The CDR3 sequence: CATSRERRAVNSPLHF. CDR3 coding DNA: TGTGCCACCAGCAGAGAGCGCAGGGCCGTTAATTCACCCCTCCACTTT.

V is TRBV19 and J is TRBJ1-2, with D tentatively TRBD1 (6 bases). The V end lost 5 bases, the J end lost 4 bases, and 14 bases lay between the germline ends. Germline V gene data show CDR1 as LNHDA and CDR2 as SQIVND (reference sequence). This CDR3 spans 14 amino acids. For the CDR3, the DNA is TGTGCCAGTAGTGTCACAGGGTTGGGCTATGGCTACACCTTC. Its protein product is CASSVTGLGYGYTF.

The rearrangement uses TRBV12-3 or TRBV12-4 and TRBJ1-2; 8 bases are shared with TRBD1. The CDR3 extends over 13 amino acids. J gave up 8 bases and V 5 bases, and 7 bases lay outside the gene matches. CDR3 bases: TGTGCCAGCAGTCGGACAGGGATGGGGGGCTACACCTTC. Protein: CASSRTGMGGYTF.

Regarding this clone: This sample also contains other DNA sequences that code for the same CDR3. This chain joins TRBV19 and TRBJ1-1; D is possibly TRBD1 (6 bases). Looked up from germline, CDR1 is LNHDA and CDR2 is SQIVND (reference sequence). The CDR3 runs 16 residues. V lost 4 bases to trimming and J lost 1 base, with 16 bases between them. The CDR3 DNA reads as TGTGCCAGTAGTACCCGATTGGGGGCGACGAACACTGAAGCTTTCTTT. As protein: CASSTRLGATNTEAFF. Supplemented by reference TRBV19 and TRBJ1-1, the full variable domain reads DGGITQSPKYLFRKEGQNVTLSCEQNLNHDAMYWYRQDPGQGLRLIYYSQIVNDFQKGDIAEGYSVSREKKESFPLTVTSAQKNPTAFYLCASSTRLGATNTEAFFGQGTRLTVV.

This sequence joins TRBV14 and TRBJ1-3; tentatively, D is TRBD1 (5 bases). Germline V lookup: CDR1 SGHDN, CDR2 FVKESK. The CDR3 has 16 residues. The V gene lost 4 bases and the J gene lost 4 bases, with 17 bases spanning the gap. CDR3 region: CASSLGGTIGGNTIYF. CDR3 DNA sequence: TGTGCCAGCAGCCTAGGCGGGACCATCGGCGGAAACACCATATATTTT.

The chain links TRBV12-2 to TRBJ2-2; the DNA was not compared with TRBD2, the D call given in the table. TRBV12-2 is reported as a pseudogene. The CDR3 loop spans 15 amino acids. In nucleotides, the CDR3 is TGTGCAAGTCCCCCTTGGGAACCCTCTCACCGGGGAGCTGTTTTT. Its translation is CASPPWEPSHRGAVF.

This clone came up once. Other nucleotide sequences in the sample specify the same CDR3. V and J are TRBV5-1 and TRBJ1-4, with D possibly TRBD1 on 5 matching bases. The germline V gene encodes CDR1 SGHRS and CDR2 YFSETQ. With 0 bases removed from V and 8 bases from J, the gap between germline ends came to 11 bases. The CDR3 totals 14 residues. This CDR3 is CASSLVGVGEKLFF. CDR3 in DNA: TGCGCCAGCAGCTTGGTAGGGGTAGGGGAAAAACTGTTTTTT.